This TCR beta chain was sequenced for a study of cytomegalovirus exposure and HLA in healthy donors. The primer mix had 60 Vbeta and 13 Jbeta primers. Sequencing was performed with immunoSEQ multiplex PCR; in TCRdb, only in-frame clones are kept and a portion is missing. The profile covers around 45,000 clones, with 51% appearing a single time and 5% to 6.5% taken by the ten largest. Points on this clone: Its target is not known.

Findings and caveats of the study: TCR beta V segments were, for the most part, productive about 87% or about 30% of the time in an earlier analysis. A later analysis reportedly found that, within productive TCRs, an Asian-associated ancestry cluster had fewer N-insertions than the mean observed across the approximately 700 donors.

Between the trimmed V and J ends, which lost 3 bases and 7 bases, there was a span of 13 bases. The CDR3 is 13 residues long. Germline V gene data show CDR1 as GTSNPN and CDR2 as SVGIG (reference sequence). V and J are TRBV30 and TRBJ1-5, with D perhaps TRBD1 (5 bases). The TCR comes from a man between 60 and 70 years old in good health and CMV-seronegative. Material: PBMCs. The CDR3 DNA sequence: TGTGCCTGGAGGCTGGGATGGGGCCAGCCCCAGCATTTT. Protein sequence: CAWRLGWGQPQHF.